The 23 T cell receptor beta chains presented below share a single source sample, sequenced in a study of T cells in Graves' hyperthyroidism and ophthalmopathy. RNA transcripts yielded amplified TCR beta CDR3 regions. HTBI primers were the set used in a first-round RT-PCR of the TCR CDR3. One entry per CDR3 protein, called by TCRdb with MiXCR from the multiplex PCR reads. The sample has about 640,000 distinct CDR3 sequences, more than 20% seen once. Sample: blood. These TCRs come from a man in his thirties or forties with Graves' ophthalmopathy.

A word on this clonotype: This clone may be a read error of a much larger clone one base away. V is TRBV7-2 and J is TRBJ2-5, with D perhaps TRBD2 (6 bases). This CDR3 is 15 amino acids long. Germline values: CDR1 SGHTA, CDR2 FQGNSA. CDR3 nucleotide sequence: TGTGCCAGCGGCTTAGTTCGGGGGAGCGGTGAGACCCAGTACTTC. Protein product: CASGLVRGSGETQYF.

This clonotype was recorded many times. The chain has TRBV27 and TRBJ2-7; 7 bases match TRBD1. The CDR3 is made up of 15 amino acids. Looked up from germline, CDR1 is MNHEY and CDR2 is SMNVEV (reference sequence). The junction had 11 bases not matched to a gene; V was cut back by 5 bases and J by 4 bases. The DNA for the CDR3 is TGTGCCAGCAGTCGTAGACAGGGCCCTAAATACGAGCAGTACTTC. Amino acid sequence: CASSRRQGPKYEQYF.

This clonotype has a count of ten or more. The J gene is TRBJ2-7, the V gene TRBV6-2 or TRBV6-3; 14 nucleotides align to TRBD2. V shed 5 bases, J shed 2 bases, and the junction held 14 bases outside the gene matches. This CDR3 comprises 19 residues. Germline assignment: CDR1 MNHEY and CDR2 SVGEGT. Written as DNA, the CDR3 is TGTGCCAGCAGTACCTCGACAGGCGGACTAGCGGGAGGAGCCTACGAGCAGTACTTC. This translates into CASSTSTGGLAGGAYEQYF.

This chain uses TRBV3-1 with TRBJ2-2, with no clear D. The germline V gene encodes CDR1 LGHDT and CDR2 YNNKEL (reference sequence). Deletions cut 5 bases from V and 8 bases from J, with 6 bases between. The CDR3 contains 11 residues. CDR3: CASSYIGELFF. The CDR3 nucleotides are TGTGCCAGCAGCTACATAGGGGAGCTGTTTTTT.

In its sample, this clonotype was seen a few times. This chain joins TRBV7-8 and TRBJ2-2; no clear D gene. Trimming removed 1 base from V and 1 base from J, with 7 bases in between. The CDR3 covers 15 residues. CDR1 is SGHVS and CDR2 is FQNEAQ in the germline V gene. The DNA of the CDR3 is TGTGCCAGCAGCTTAGGTCGCTGGAACACCGGGGAGCTGTTTTTT. Translated, it gives CASSLGRWNTGELFF.

There are many counts of this clonotype. The chain recombines TRBV11-2 with TRBJ2-7, with 7 nucleotides matching TRBD1. The CDR3 extends over 13 amino acids. Germline loops: CDR1 SGHAT, CDR2 FQNNGV. The V gene end was trimmed by 5 bases and the J gene end by 4 bases; junction bases not matched to a gene: 5. The CDR3 DNA is TGTGCCAGCAGCCACAGGGGTGGTTACGAGCAGTACTTC. Protein: CASSHRGGYEQYF.

The V gene is TRBV9, the J gene TRBJ2-1, with a possible D match to TRBD1 (5 bases). CDR3 length: 16 amino acids. Trimming removed 3 bases at V and 0 bases at J, with 13 bases between. From germline, CDR1 is SGDLS and CDR2 YYNGEE. CDR3 nucleotide sequence: TGTGCCAGCAGCGCCCTTCAGGGATCCTCCTACAATGAGCAGTTCTTC. Translating gives CASSALQGSSYNEQFF.

As concerns this clonotype: A junction end diverges from the germline sequence, so it may reflect a read error. The gene calls are TRBV19 and TRBJ2-2; perhaps TRBD2 as D (5 bases). The CDR3 spans 14 residues. Germline V gives CDR1 LNHDA, CDR2 SQIVND (reference sequence). For the CDR3, the DNA is TGTGCCAGTAGTATAGGGTTAGACACCGGGAAGCTGTTTTTT. It specifies CASSIGLDTGKLFF.

Of note for this clonotype: One end of the junction fails to match germline, which may point to a read error. The chain links TRBV7-7 to TRBJ2-1; 10 bases are shared with TRBD2. This CDR3 comprises 15 residues. Germline V gene sequence: CDR1 SSHAT, CDR2 FNYEAQ (reference sequence). CDR3 in DNA: TGTGCTAGCAGCTTAGGGACTAGCGACAACAATGAGCAGTTCTTC. This codes for CASSLGTSDNNEQFF. The variable domain in full, completed from reference TRBV7-7 and TRBJ2-1, reads GAGVSQSPRYKVTKRGQDVTLRCDPISSHATLYWYQQALGQGPEFLTYFNYEAQPDKSGLPSDRFSAERPEGSISTLTIQRTEQRDSAMYRCASSLGTSDNNEQFFGPGTRLTVL.

This clonotype was observed a few times. A junction end diverges from the germline sequence, so it may reflect a read error. The CDR3 bases are TGTGCCAGCAAGGGGAGTACCCTGAACTCTGAAGCTTTCTTT. Amino acids: CASKGSTLNSEAFF. The chain links TRBV7-3 to TRBJ1-1, with D possibly being TRBD1 (5 bases). Germline V gene sequence: CDR1 SGHTA, CDR2 FQGTGA. The CDR3 is 14 amino acids.

This clonotype showed up just a few times. The chain has TRBV12-3 or TRBV12-4 and TRBJ1-5; D is perhaps TRBD1 (6 bases). There are 16 residues in the CDR3. V was shortened by 6 bases and J by 4 bases, with 19 bases between the two germline ends. The CDR3 sequence is CASSSSEQGRNQPQHF. The DNA of the CDR3 is TGTGCCAGCAGCTCCTCCGAACAGGGAAGGAATCAGCCCCAGCATTTT.

This clonotype was seen more than once but under ten times. The V gene is TRBV2, the J gene TRBJ2-5; tentative D call: TRBD1 (6 bases). The V gene's germline CDR1 is SNHLY and CDR2 FYNNEI. Trimming pared 3 bases from V and 4 bases from J, leaving 15 bases between. The CDR3 has 15 residues. As DNA, the CDR3 is TGTGCCAGCAGTGAGGGCAGGGGCCTTTTAGAGACCCAGTACTTC. It codes for CASSEGRGLLETQYF.

This clonotype was observed at least ten times. The V gene is TRBV12-3 or TRBV12-4, the J gene TRBJ2-3, with a possible D match to TRBD2 (6 bases). Trimming stripped 1 base from V and 4 bases from J, with 21 bases between. CDR3 length equals 18 residues. In nucleotides, the CDR3 is TGTGCCAGCAGTTTAGAGGGTCCCGGGACTCAAGCGGCAGATACGCAGTATTTT. It translates to CASSLEGPGTQAADTQYF.

This clonotype was counted a few times. The CDR3 sequence: CSARRSGRNEQYF. CDR3 coding DNA: TGCAGTGCTAGGCGTAGCGGGAGGAACGAGCAGTACTTC. This chain uses TRBV20-1 with TRBJ2-7, with 10 bases lining up with TRBD2. Trimming removed 3 bases from V and 5 bases from J; junction bases left unmatched: 4. Germline lookup yields CDR1 DFQATT and CDR2 SNEGSKA (reference sequence). This CDR3 comprises 13 residues.

V usage is TRBV27 and J usage is TRBJ2-5, with 9 bases identical to TRBD2. This CDR3 contains 15 residues. Germline V CDR1 and CDR2: MNHEY, SMNVEV (reference sequence). Unmatched junction bases numbered 7, after V lost 3 bases and J lost 5 bases. The CDR3 DNA sequence: TGTGCCAGCAGTTTTGCTAGCGGGACGGGGGAGACCCAGTACTTC. It encodes CASSFASGTGETQYF.

This clonotype has just a few counts. CDR3 sequence (DNA): TGCGCCAGCAGCTTGTTCGGGGAGACTAATGAAAAACTGTTTTTT. Translated: CASSLFGETNEKLFF. The rearrangement joins TRBV5-1 to TRBJ1-4, with D hard to call. Germline CDR1 reads SGHRS; CDR2 reads YFSETQ. This CDR3 has 15 residues. V was shortened by 1 base and J by 2 bases, with 9 bases between the two germline ends.

The table lists this clonotype with a few counts. The V and J genes are TRBV5-5 and TRBJ1-5, with TRBD1 as a possible D gene (5 bases). Germline CDR1 reads SGHKS; CDR2 reads YYEKEE (reference sequence). V lost 0 bases and J lost 4, with 8 bases in between. This CDR3 contains 14 residues. The CDR3 DNA reads TGTGCCAGCAGCTTGGCGGGGCAAAATCAGCCCCAGCATTTT. Translating it yields CASSLAGQNQPQHF.

The rearrangement links TRBV6-5 to TRBJ2-7, with no clear D. This CDR3 spans 15 amino acids. Trimming removed 0 bases at V and 0 bases at J, with 9 bases between. The germline CDR1 and CDR2 sequences are MNHEY and SVGAGI. CDR3 coding DNA: TGTGCCAGCAGTTACTCCGGGCAGCTCTCCTACGAGCAGTACTTC. This translates into CASSYSGQLSYEQYF.

The J gene is TRBJ2-4, the V gene TRBV7-9, with 11 bases fitting TRBD1. Unmatched junction bases numbered 5, after V lost 4 bases and J lost 6 bases. The CDR3 has 15 amino acids. Germline-derived CDR1 and CDR2 are SEHNR and FQNEAQ (reference sequence). CDR3 region: CASSSGDRGGNIQYF. DNA of the CDR3: TGTGCCAGCAGCTCAGGGGACAGGGGGGGAAACATTCAGTACTTC.

This clonotype has ten or more counts. V usage is TRBV12-3 or TRBV12-4 and J usage is TRBJ2-7, with 7 bases lining up with TRBD2. The CDR3 consists of 13 residues. With 8 bases clipped from V and 2 bases from J, the junction kept 6 bases outside the gene matches. The CDR3: CASSPSGPYEQYF. The CDR3, as DNA: TGTGCCAGCTCCCCTAGCGGTCCCTACGAGCAGTACTTC.

This clonotype was seen many times. This chain joins TRBV28 and TRBJ2-7; 7 bases agree with TRBD2. The CDR3 spans 18 residues. CDR1 and CDR2 (germline): MDHEN, SYDVKM. Trimming took 6 bases from V and 5 from J; bases not matched to a gene: 22. CDR3 nucleotides: TGTGCCAGCAGCCCTGTGGTTCTAGCGGAGCACCTTCGGGACGAGCAGTACTTC. It is translated as CASSPVVLAEHLRDEQYF.

In this sample, this clonotype turned up a few times. The V and J genes are TRBV30 and TRBJ2-6; perhaps TRBD1 as D (6 bases). The CDR3 has 19 residues. The germline gives CDR1 GTSNPN, CDR2 SVGIG (reference sequence). The V end lost 2 bases, the J end lost 0 bases, and 20 bases lay between the germline ends. The DNA of the CDR3 is TGTGCCTGGAGTCCGGCCGTATCCCAGGGGACCTCTGGGGCCAACGTCCTGACTTTC. Amino acids: CAWSPAVSQGTSGANVLTF.

The chain uses TRBV3-2 and TRBJ2-1; the table assigns TRBD2, which was not confirmed against the DNA. TRBV3-2 is an annotated pseudogene. The CDR3 runs to 18 residues. Here the CDR3 reads CASSQGIPSGSGYNEQFF. The CDR3 coding sequence is TGTGCCAGCAGCCAAGGAATTCCTAGCGGGAGTGGGTACAATGAGCAGTTCTTC.